This TCR beta chain was obtained from a study of blood T cells in healthy people across ages. Each donor supplied approximately 10 milliliters of peripheral blood. The authors ran a second PCR of about 7 to 11 cycles using a sample-barcoded 5' primer and a J-beta primer mix. A template-switch adaptor that had 12 random nucleotides put a tag on each cDNA molecule. One entry per CDR3 protein results from TCRdb running MiXCR on the 5' RACE reads. Of hundreds of thousands of distinct CDR3 sequences in the sample, under 25% are singletons; the top ten hold under 4%. V lost 4 bases, J lost 8 bases, and 7 bases lay in between. CDR3 length: 12 amino acids. The germline V gene has CDR1 SGDLS and CDR2 YYNGEE.

The specimen was blood. This chain joins TRBV9 and TRBJ2-6; a weak D match, TRBD2 (5 bases). This clonotype was sampled from a man in his 70s in good health. The chain's CDR3 is CASSSGTNVLTF. CDR3 sequence (DNA): TGTGCCAGCAGCTCCGGGACCAACGTCCTGACTTTC. The variable domain in full, completed from reference TRBV9 and TRBJ2-6, reads DSGVTQTPKHLITATGQRVTLRCSPRSGDLSVYWYQQSLDQGLQFLIQYYNGEERAKGNILERFSAQQFPDLHSELNLSSLELGDSALYFCASSSGTNVLTFGAGSRLTVL.